This T cell receptor (beta chain) was recorded in a study of tumor and adjacent non-tumor tissue in lung cancer. Study information: There were fewer than 15 adenocarcinoma, 2 squamous cell carcinoma and 1 small cell lung cancer cases. Around 4.4 million productive TCRbeta reads were obtained per sample on average. Study outcomes and limitations: Patients with more diverse tumor TCRs had worse survival. Significantly higher TCR diversity was found in tumor than normal lung.

The library came from three nested PCR rounds adapted from ARM-PCR protocols. TCRdb re-called the multiplex PCR reads through MiXCR, storing one row per CDR3 protein. There are about 86,000 distinct CDR3 sequences in the sample; 65% to 80% occur only once, and 21% lies in the top ten. No cell sorting was done before RNA was extracted from the tissue. Distant lung tissue was collected more than 3 cm away from the tumor edge. For this clonotype: Its antigen is as yet unknown.

The CDR3 sequence is 15 residues long. Trimming pared 4 bases from V and 9 bases from J, leaving 17 bases between. Germline V gene lookup returns CDR1 SGHNT and CDR2 YYREEE (reference sequence). The V call is TRBV5-4, the J call TRBJ1-6, with a tentative D call TRBD1 (5 bases). Sequenced material: distant non-tumor lung tissue. The sequence derives from a woman between 50 and 59 years old with non-small cell lung cancer. The CDR3 sequence: CASSEPGLFTSPLHF. The CDR3 nucleotides read TGTGCCAGCAGCGAACCGGGACTGTTTACTTCACCCCTCCACTTT.